The rows below give T cell receptor beta chains drawn from one sample of a study of cytomegalovirus exposure and HLA in healthy donors. Measured with immunoSEQ multiplex PCR; TCRdb has only the in-frame clones, and not every one. The sample records nearly 200,000 clones, 80% to 90% being singletons. Sequencing was performed on PBMCs. All receptors derive from a woman in her 30s in good health and CMV-seropositive. Each CDR3 is given with its conserved first and last residue. D genes are given only for firm matches. The size entry is marked missing in some rows and otherwise reads once, few, many or a size class.

d_gene,v_gene,len,j_gene,abundance,CDR3aa,CDR3nt
-,TRBV15,16,TRBJ1-1,-,CATSRGVTGMNTEAFF,TGTGCCACCAGCAGGGGAGTGACAGGAATGAACACTGAAGCTTTCTTT
TRBD1,TRBV6-5,14,TRBJ1-1,-,CASSYFTGGSTAFF,TGTGCCAGCAGTTACTTCACAGGGGGTTCGACGGCTTTCTTT
TRBD2,TRBV6-6,14,TRBJ2-1,-,CASTRLAGRDEQFF,TGTGCCAGCACGCGGCTAGCGGGACGGGATGAGCAGTTCTTC
TRBD2,TRBV5-4,18,TRBJ2-1,-,CASSLAKGLANSYNEQFF,TGTGCCAGCAGCTTGGCCAAGGGACTAGCAAACTCCTACAATGAGCAGTTCTTC
TRBD1,TRBV2,15,TRBJ2-1,-,CASSELTAGGSEQFF,TGTGCCAGCAGTGAACTTACGGCAGGGGGCAGTGAGCAGTTCTTC
-,TRBV10-2,13,TRBJ2-7,-,CASSKEGVGEQYF,TGCGCCAGCAGTAAGGAGGGTGTCGGCGAGCAGTACTTC
-,TRBV28,16,TRBJ1-5,-,CASSLRVTSRNQPQHF,TGTGCCAGCAGTTTAAGAGTCACCTCTCGGAATCAGCCCCAGCATTTT
-,TRBV5-1,15,TRBJ2-3,-,CASTLSGPGTDTQYF,TGCGCCAGCACTCTGAGCGGACCGGGCACAGATACGCAGTATTTT
TRBD1,TRBV7-9,13,TRBJ2-7,few,CASSRRDSYEQYF,TGTGCCAGCAGCCGCCGGGACAGTTACGAGCAGTACTTC
-,TRBV29-1,14,TRBJ2-1,-,CSVDGTRSNNEQFF,TGCAGCGTTGATGGCACTAGGAGCAACAATGAGCAGTTCTTC
-,TRBV20-1,11,TRBJ2-5,-,CSAGGEETQYF,TGCAGTGCCGGAGGAGAAGAGACCCAGTACTTC
-,TRBV5-4,15,TRBJ1-5,-,CASSRDSQADQPQHF,TGTGCCAGCAGTCGAGATTCACAGGCCGATCAGCCCCAGCATTTT
-,TRBV30,15,TRBJ1-5,-,CAWSSNGRVVQPQHF,TGTGCCTGGAGCTCGAATGGCAGGGTGGTTCAGCCCCAGCATTTT
TRBD1,TRBV7-9,18,TRBJ2-2,-,CASSPRQGSNSNTGELFF,TGTGCCAGCAGCCCCCGACAGGGTTCTAATTCGAACACCGGGGAGCTGTTTTTT
TRBD2,TRBV4-1,13,TRBJ2-3,-,CASSQREGDTQYF,TGCGCCAGCAGCCAGAGGGAGGGGGATACGCAGTATTTT
-,TRBV7-8,14,TRBJ1-5,-,CASSLARGDQPQHF,TGTGCCAGCAGCTTAGCTCGGGGTGATCAGCCCCAGCATTTT
TRBD2,TRBV5-1,14,TRBJ2-5,-,CASSEGLAKETQYF,TGCGCCAGCAGCGAGGGACTAGCGAAAGAGACCCAGTACTTC
-,TRBV18,14,TRBJ2-5,-,CASSPTGGQETQYF,TGTGCCAGCTCACCCACCGGAGGGCAAGAGACCCAGTACTTC
TRBD1,TRBV6-5,14,TRBJ2-2,-,CASNYGQGIGELFF,TGTGCCAGCAACTATGGACAGGGTATTGGGGAGCTGTTTTTT
-,TRBV27,15,TRBJ2-2,-,CASSLMGSEAGELFF,TGTGCCAGCAGTTTGATGGGTTCCGAGGCCGGGGAGCTGTTTTTT
TRBD2,TRBV9,14,TRBJ2-1,once,CASSLGLAGGEQFF,TGTGCCAGCAGCTTGGGGCTAGCGGGAGGTGAGCAGTTCTTC
-,TRBV6-1,14,TRBJ2-7,-,CASSEAGTTYEQYF,TGTGCCAGCAGTGAAGCTGGGACAACCTACGAGCAGTACTTC
-,TRBV5-1,15,TRBJ2-5,-,CASSATSQYQETQYF,TGCGCCAGCAGTGCGACTAGTCAGTACCAAGAGACCCAGTACTTC
-,TRBV6-1,15,TRBJ2-1,-,CASSALITQGNEQFF,TGTGCCAGCAGTGCGCTGATTACCCAGGGCAATGAGCAGTTCTTC
-,TRBV15,14,TRBJ1-2,-,CATSPMPHNYGYTF,TGTGCCACCAGCCCTATGCCTCACAACTATGGCTACACCTTC
TRBD2,TRBV18,17,TRBJ2-2,-,CASSPTLAVAGTGELFF,TGTGCCAGCTCACCAACGCTAGCGGTAGCGGGCACCGGGGAGCTGTTTTTT
-,TRBV5-4,14,TRBJ1-2,once,CASSRGEKGYGYTF,TGTGCCAGCAGCCGCGGGGAGAAGGGCTATGGCTACACCTTC
-,TRBV20-1,11,TRBJ2-7,-,CSAVLVYEQYF,TGCAGTGCCGTACTCGTCTACGAGCAGTACTTC
TRBD1,TRBV6-5,12,TRBJ1-1,-,CASSPGGPEAFF,TGTGCCAGCAGCCCAGGGGGACCTGAAGCTTTCTTT
TRBD1,TRBV7-9,12,TRBJ2-7,-,CASSWGQIEQYF,TGTGCCAGCAGCTGGGGACAGATCGAGCAGTACTTC
-,TRBV29-1,14,TRBJ2-7,-,CSVDFTGGDREQYF,TGCAGCGTTGACTTCACAGGAGGGGATCGGGAGCAGTACTTC
TRBD2,TRBV7-9,15,TRBJ2-7,-,CASSRIAGETSEQYF,TGTGCCAGCAGCAGAATAGCGGGAGAAACCAGCGAGCAGTACTTC
TRBD1,TRBV6-5,15,TRBJ2-7,-,CASSYTGTGVYEQYF,TGTGCCAGCAGTTACACTGGGACAGGAGTCTACGAGCAGTACTTC
-,TRBV5-1,14,TRBJ1-2,-,CASSWGESVYGYTF,TGCGCCAGCAGCTGGGGGGAGTCGGTCTATGGCTACACCTTC
-,TRBV4-1,17,TRBJ2-1,once,CASSRATGGGTYNEQFF,TGCGCCAGCAGCCGGGCTACGGGCGGGGGCACTTACAATGAGCAGTTCTTC
TRBD2,TRBV7-2,14,TRBJ2-7,-,CASSLTSGAYEQYF,TGTGCCAGCAGCCTAACTAGCGGGGCCTACGAGCAGTACTTC
TRBD1,TRBV4-1,16,TRBJ2-5,once,CASSLQTGIDEETQYF,TGCGCCAGCAGCCTTCAGACAGGGATCGATGAAGAGACCCAGTACTTC
-,TRBV5-1,14,TRBJ2-3,-,CASSRGGRTDTQYF,TGCGCCAGCAGCAGGGGGGGCCGCACAGATACGCAGTATTTT
TRBD2,TRBV28,18,TRBJ2-7,-,CASSSHRVIAGGSYEQYF,TGTGCCAGCAGTTCCCACCGGGTGATAGCGGGAGGCTCCTACGAGCAGTACTTC
-,TRBV5-1,14,TRBJ2-2,-,CASSLAVPTGELFF,TGCGCCAGCAGCTTGGCAGTCCCCACCGGGGAGCTGTTTTTT
-,TRBV5-6,15,TRBJ1-1,-,CASSGRDTLNTEAFF,TGTGCCAGCAGCGGGAGGGACACATTGAACACTGAAGCTTTCTTT
-,TRBV5-1,15,TRBJ2-2,-,CASSQTSEGTGELFF,TGCGCCAGCAGCCAGACTAGTGAAGGGACCGGGGAGCTGTTTTTT
TRBD2,TRBV6-1,13,TRBJ2-7,-,CASGARGGYEQYF,TGTGCCAGCGGTGCTCGGGGGGGCTACGAGCAGTACTTC
TRBD2,TRBV25-1,15,TRBJ2-1,-,CASSEKSGRPHEQFF,TGTGCCAGCAGTGAAAAAAGCGGGAGGCCCCATGAGCAGTTCTTC
TRBD2,TRBV5-1,15,TRBJ2-7,-,CASSLGGTRSAEQYF,TGCGCCAGCAGCTTGGGGGGGACTAGATCCGCCGAGCAGTACTTC
TRBD2,TRBV28,16,TRBJ2-1,-,CASSVPLAGVYNEQFF,TGTGCCAGCAGTGTGCCCCTAGCGGGGGTTTACAATGAGCAGTTCTTC
TRBD1,TRBV6-1,14,TRBJ2-7,once,CASTSTGVSYEQYF,TGTGCCAGCACCTCGACAGGGGTCTCCTACGAGCAGTACTTC
TRBD1,TRBV6-6,16,TRBJ2-2,-,CASEPVGQGAAGELFF,TGTGCCAGTGAACCCGTGGGACAGGGGGCTGCCGGGGAGCTGTTTTTT
TRBD2,TRBV10-1,20,TRBJ2-1,-,CASSESGLGLAGGPYNEQFF,TGCGCCAGCAGTGAGTCCGGACTAGGACTAGCGGGAGGGCCTTACAATGAGCAGTTCTTC
-,TRBV18,12,TRBJ2-7,few,CASSPLRYEQYF,TGTGCCAGCTCACCATTGAGGTACGAGCAGTACTTC
-,TRBV7-2,16,TRBJ1-2,few,CASSLGPIADSYGYTF,TGTGCCAGCAGCTTAGGGCCGATTGCGGACTCCTATGGCTACACCTTC
-,TRBV7-9,16,TRBJ2-5,-,CASSLGTARVEETQYF,TGTGCCAGCAGCTTAGGGACAGCTCGGGTAGAAGAGACCCAGTACTTC
-,TRBV11-2,12,TRBJ2-3,once,CASSLDRDTQYF,TGTGCCAGCAGCCTCGACAGAGATACGCAGTATTTT